These T cell receptor beta chains were read from a single sample in a study of CD8 T cells in Susac syndrome. TCRdb re-derived calls from the immunoSEQ multiplex PCR reads in MiXCR, one entry per CDR3 protein. The sample yields 200,000 or so distinct CDR3 sequences, nearly 95% seen once. The sequencing input was CD4+ T cells from PBMCs. These TCRs come from a human donor with multiple sclerosis. Each CDR3 is given with its conserved first and last residue. A D gene is named only where the DNA matches it firmly. Size tells how often a clone was seen (once, few, many) or the class of an expanded clone, and some rows leave it out.

V	D	J	size	DNA	CDR3
TRBV9	.	TRBJ2-3	.	TGTGCCAGCAGCGTAGAAGAGCATACGCAGTATTTT	CASSVEEHTQYF
TRBV2	.	TRBJ1-5	.	TGTGCCAGCAATCTATGGGCGGGAAATCAGCCCCAGCATTTT	CASNLWAGNQPQHF
TRBV5-1	.	TRBJ1-2	.	TGCGCCAGCAGCCAATCCCGGGACTCTGGCTACACCTTC	CASSQSRDSGYTF
TRBV20-1	.	TRBJ1-2	.	TGCAGTGCCCCCCGACCGGGAAGGGGATCTTGGGGAGGCTACACCTTC	CSAPRPGRGSWGGYTF
TRBV20-1	.	TRBJ1-2	.	TGCAGTGCTGGGAACATAGCTGCCTATGGCTACACCTTC	CSAGNIAAYGYTF
TRBV18	.	TRBJ2-7	.	TGTGCCAGCTCCCAGTTAGTCAGGGGACGGGAATACGAGCAGTACTTC	CASSQLVRGREYEQYF
TRBV5-1	TRBD1	TRBJ1-1	.	TGCGCCAGCAGCTTCTACGGACAGGGGACTGAAGCTTTCTTT	CASSFYGQGTEAFF
TRBV6-2/TRBV6-3	.	TRBJ2-5	.	TGTGCCAGCAGGACGTGGGTCCAAGAGACCCAGTACTTC	CASRTWVQETQYF
TRBV6-5	.	TRBJ1-1	.	TGTGCCAGCAGTTACTTGGGGAACACTGAAGCTTTCTTT	CASSYLGNTEAFF
TRBV4-1	TRBD2	TRBJ2-1	.	TGCGCCAGCAGCCAATATAGCGGGGGGGAGAATGAGCAGTTCTTC	CASSQYSGGENEQFF
TRBV20-1	.	TRBJ1-5	.	TGCAGTGCTAGAGAAGGTGCGGGCGGGCAGCCCCAGCATTTT	CSAREGAGGQPQHF
TRBV29-1	.	TRBJ2-7	.	TGCAGCGTCGAAAGAGTGGAACATTCCTACGAGCAGTACTTC	CSVERVEHSYEQYF
TRBV7-3	.	TRBJ2-1	.	TGTGCCAGCAGCACCCAAGGGACTCCCAGTGAGCAGTTCTTC	CASSTQGTPSEQFF
TRBV18	.	TRBJ2-7	.	TGTGCCAGCTCACCGCCGGACAGACCCTACGAGCAGTACTTC	CASSPPDRPYEQYF
TRBV29-1	.	TRBJ2-7	.	TGCAGCGGCCTGGACAGCGAGCAGTACTTC	CSGLDSEQYF
TRBV20-1	TRBD2	TRBJ2-1	once	TGCAGTGCCCAGCGGGAGCTGGCCTACAATGAGCAGTTCTTC	CSAQRELAYNEQFF
TRBV7-9	TRBD1	TRBJ1-1	once	TGTGCCAGCAGCTTGTGGGACAGGGCCACTGAAGCTTTCTTT	CASSLWDRATEAFF
TRBV3-1	.	TRBJ1-4	.	TGTGCCAGCAGCCAAGGACAGCTGAATGAAAAACTGTTTTTT	CASSQGQLNEKLFF
TRBV29-1	.	TRBJ1-3	.	TGCAGCGTTGGGGATTTAAGAAACACCATATATTTT	CSVGDLRNTIYF
TRBV3-1	.	TRBJ2-1	.	TGTGCCAGCAGCCTCCACTCCCTGGGGAATGAGCAGTTCTTC	CASSLHSLGNEQFF
TRBV3-1	.	TRBJ2-1	.	TGTGCCAGCAGCCAAGATAGAGCTCTCCCTCAGGTGCAGTTCTTC	CASSQDRALPQVQFF
TRBV9	TRBD1	TRBJ2-7	.	TGTGCCAGCAGCCCCATGGGACAGCGGTACGAGCAGTACTTC	CASSPMGQRYEQYF
TRBV15	TRBD1	TRBJ2-6	.	TGTGCCACCAGCCCCCCCCGGACAGGGTCTGGGGCCAACGTCCTGACTTTC	CATSPPRTGSGANVLTF
TRBV18	.	TRBJ2-7	.	TGTGCCAGCTCAGAAGGGGGGAACGAGCAGTACTTC	CASSEGGNEQYF
TRBV30	.	TRBJ1-2	.	TGTGCCCACCCGGGCAGGTTATATGGCTACACCTTC	CAHPGRLYGYTF
TRBV2	.	TRBJ1-1	.	TGTGCCAGCATTCCGGCCCCGACAGTAACTGAAGCTTTCTTT	CASIPAPTVTEAFF
TRBV9	TRBD2	TRBJ2-3	.	TGTGCCAGCAGCGCCACTAGCGGGGGGGCCGTAGCAGATACGCAGTATTTT	CASSATSGGAVADTQYF
TRBV20-1	.	TRBJ2-3	.	TGCAGTGCTAGTGACCGGACTAAGGGTTTGAATACGCAGTATTTT	CSASDRTKGLNTQYF
TRBV5-6	TRBD1	TRBJ1-1	.	TGTGCCAGCGGACAGGGCGCTGAAGCTTTCTTT	CASGQGAEAFF
TRBV7-9	.	TRBJ2-7	.	TGTGCCGGGGTTCGTGGGACCACACCTTCTTACGAGCAGTACTTC	CAGVRGTTPSYEQYF
TRBV7-9	.	TRBJ2-5	.	TGTGCCAGCATCCTGGACCCCTCGTACCAAGAGACCCAGTACTTC	CASILDPSYQETQYF
TRBV7-3	.	TRBJ2-2	.	TGTGCCAGCAGCCCGGGAAGAGGCACCGGGGAGCTGTTTTTT	CASSPGRGTGELFF
TRBV20-1	.	TRBJ2-3	.	TGCAGTGCCCTCCTCCCCGGTGCAGATACGCAGTATTTT	CSALLPGADTQYF
TRBV14	.	TRBJ2-1	.	TGTGCCAGCAGCCGAGGAGGAGGTGAGCAGTTCTTC	CASSRGGGEQFF
TRBV7-2	.	TRBJ2-7	.	TGTGCCAGCAGCACGGAAGGCCAGGGGTTTTCCGAGCAGTACTTC	CASSTEGQGFSEQYF
TRBV30	.	TRBJ2-7	.	TGTGCCTGGAGGGGTAGGAGGGACAGTTCCTACGAGCAGTACTTC	CAWRGRRDSSYEQYF
TRBV20-1	TRBD1	TRBJ2-3	.	TGCAGTGCTAACGGACAGGGTAGCACAGATACGCAGTATTTT	CSANGQGSTDTQYF
TRBV9	TRBD2	TRBJ2-1	.	TGTGCCAGCAGCGTAGGCGGACTAGCTGGGAATGAGCAGTTCTTC	CASSVGGLAGNEQFF
TRBV5-1	TRBD2	TRBJ2-1	.	TGCGCCAGCAGCCCCAACATAGCGGGTCCCAATGAGCAGTTCTTC	CASSPNIAGPNEQFF
TRBV5-1	TRBD2	TRBJ2-7	.	TGCGCCAGTCAGCGGGGACCCACCTACGAGCAGTACTTC	CASQRGPTYEQYF
TRBV9	TRBD1	TRBJ2-5	once	TGTGCCAGCAGCGTTCAACAGGGGGTTGGGGAGACCCAGTACTTC	CASSVQQGVGETQYF
TRBV30	.	TRBJ1-5	.	TGTGCCTGGAGTCCATCCAGTTATAGCAATCAGCCCCAGCATTTT	CAWSPSSYSNQPQHF
TRBV4-1	.	TRBJ1-3	.	TGCGCCAGCGGGGACGGAGTGAAGCATCGTATCTCTGGAAACACCATATATTTT	CASGDGVKHRISGNTIYF
TRBV6-5	TRBD2	TRBJ2-4	.	TGTGCCAGCAGACGGACGGGAGGCATTCAGTACTTC	CASRRTGGIQYF
TRBV3-1	TRBD2	TRBJ2-5	once	TGTGCCAGCAGCCCAGCGGGAGGCCCCAGGGCCCAGTACTTC	CASSPAGGPRAQYF
TRBV6-2/TRBV6-3	TRBD2	TRBJ2-7	.	TGTGCCAGCAGCCGCTTTCCGGGACTAGGTAGAGTCGAGCAGTACTTC	CASSRFPGLGRVEQYF
TRBV20-1	TRBD1	TRBJ1-2	.	TGCAGTGCTTTGACAGGGGTTTTTGCCTATGGCTACACCTTC	CSALTGVFAYGYTF
TRBV12-3/TRBV12-4	TRBD1	TRBJ2-6	once	TGTGCCAGCAATACCCGGACAGGGTCCGGGGCCAACGTCCTGACTTTC	CASNTRTGSGANVLTF
TRBV5-1	TRBD2	TRBJ2-1	.	TGCGCCAGCAGCTTGGCAGGACTAGCGGGGGGCGGTGAGCAGTTCTTC	CASSLAGLAGGGEQFF
TRBV29-1	.	TRBJ2-7	.	TGCAGCGTTGTCCCCTCAGGGAGTCTCTACGAGCAGTACTTC	CSVVPSGSLYEQYF
TRBV29-1	TRBD1	TRBJ1-1	.	TGCAGCGTTGGCTGGGGACAGGGGGCGACTGAAGCTTTCTTT	CSVGWGQGATEAFF
TRBV10-3	.	TRBJ2-1	.	TGTGCCATCAGGAAAGGGGACTCGAATGAGCAGTTCTTC	CAIRKGDSNEQFF
TRBV5-1	TRBD1	TRBJ1-1	once	TGCGCCAGCAGCTTAAGGGGGCAGGGTCGGGACACTGAAGCTTTCTTT	CASSLRGQGRDTEAFF